The rows below give T cell receptor beta chains drawn from one sample of a study of beta chain features in type 1 diabetes. Assay used: immunoSEQ multiplex PCR; TCRdb lists only in-frame clones, some missing. The profile shows roughly 330,000 clones, about 13% of them singletons. The source material was naive CD4+ T cells from blood. The receptors derive from a woman aged 18-29 years with type 1 diabetes. CDR3s include the opening cysteine and the closing phenylalanine or tryptophan. D genes are given only for firm matches. The listing skips clone size in some rows; elsewhere it reads once, few, many or a size class.

j_call | d_call | v_call | clone_size | cdr3_nt | cdr3_aa
TRBJ2-3 | NA | TRBV15 | NA | TGTGCCACCAGCAGACCTGGGGCGAGCGATACGCAGTATTTT | CATSRPGASDTQYF
TRBJ2-3 | TRBD2 | TRBV11-2 | few | TGTGCCAGCAGCCTTACTAGCGGGAGCTTGGGAGATACGCAGTATTTT | CASSLTSGSLGDTQYF
TRBJ1-1 | NA | TRBV5-1 | few | TGCGCCAGCAGCTTGGATAGGGAGCGCGCTTTCTTT | CASSLDRERAFF
TRBJ2-5 | NA | TRBV29-1 | few | TGCAGCGTTGAGAAACTTTCAGGGACCCAGTACTTC | CSVEKLSGTQYF
TRBJ1-2 | TRBD1 | TRBV6-6 | NA | TGTGCCAGCAACGACAGGGGGACTCCTAACTATGGCTACACCTTC | CASNDRGTPNYGYTF
TRBJ2-1 | TRBD2 | TRBV7-6 | few | TGTGCCAGCAGCTTGGGGCCTCGGACTAGCGGGACTCCGAATGAGCAGTTCTTC | CASSLGPRTSGTPNEQFF
TRBJ2-7 | TRBD1 | TRBV5-1 | NA | TGCGCCAGCAGCTTGGACAGGGGGTTAAAACTCTACGAGCAGTACTTC | CASSLDRGLKLYEQYF
TRBJ1-4 | NA | TRBV28 | few | TGTGCCAGCAGTTCAGGACAGTCCCGGGAAAAACTGTTTTTT | CASSSGQSREKLFF
TRBJ2-1 | NA | TRBV7-9 | NA | TGTGCCAGCAGCTTCTACATTCGGGACAATGAGCAGTTCTTC | CASSFYIRDNEQFF
TRBJ2-1 | TRBD2 | TRBV6-5 | NA | TGTGCCAGCTGGGAGCGGGAGACCTATGAGCAGTTCTTC | CASWERETYEQFF
TRBJ2-5 | NA | TRBV18 | few | TGTGCCAGCTCTCCAAACGCCCAGATTCAAGAGACCCAGTACTTC | CASSPNAQIQETQYF
TRBJ2-1 | TRBD2 | TRBV2 | few | TGTGCCAGCAGTGTGGGGACTAGCGGGAGGGTGAATGAGCAGTTCTTC | CASSVGTSGRVNEQFF
TRBJ2-6 | NA | TRBV13 | NA | TGTGCCAGCAGCTTACTTAGCTCTGGGGCCAACGTCCTGACTTTC | CASSLLSSGANVLTF
TRBJ1-5 | TRBD1 | TRBV19 | NA | TGTGCCACAAAAACCGGGACAGGGCGTAATAGCAATCAGCCCCAGCATTTT | CATKTGTGRNSNQPQHF
TRBJ2-7 | TRBD2 | TRBV5-1 | few | TGCGCCAGCAGCCGAGGACGGACTAGTTCCACTTACGAGCAGTACTTC | CASSRGRTSSTYEQYF
TRBJ2-7 | NA | TRBV18 | NA | TGTGCCAGCTCACCACCGTCCCCTCGGTTGGAGCAGTACTTC | CASSPPSPRLEQYF
TRBJ2-7 | TRBD1 | TRBV18 | NA | TGTGCCAGCTCACAAGGGGGCCAGGGCTCCTACGAGCAGTACTTC | CASSQGGQGSYEQYF
TRBJ2-1 | NA | TRBV23-1 | many | TGCGCCACCGGCGAGGAACCGCCCTACAATGAGCAGTTCTTC | CATGEEPPYNEQFF
TRBJ2-7 | TRBD2 | TRBV28 | NA | TGTGCCAGTCATCGCCGGGACTACTCTAGATCCTACGAGCAGTACTTC | CASHRRDYSRSYEQYF
TRBJ1-2 | NA | TRBV30 | NA | TGTGCCTGGAGCGAACAGGGAAGGGACTATGGCTACACCTTC | CAWSEQGRDYGYTF
TRBJ2-1 | NA | TRBV9 | NA | TGTGCCAGCAGCGTAGCTCCGGGACTTACCGGTGAGCAGTTCTTC | CASSVAPGLTGEQFF
TRBJ2-1 | TRBD1 | TRBV5-6 | NA | TGTGCCAGCAGCGCACGGACAGGGAGCTCCTACAATGAGCAGTTCTTC | CASSARTGSSYNEQFF
TRBJ2-1 | TRBD1 | TRBV18 | NA | TGTGCCAGCTCACCACTGGGAGGGACAGGGAACAATGAGCAGTTCTTC | CASSPLGGTGNNEQFF
TRBJ1-2 | TRBD1 | TRBV28 | few | TGTGCCAGCAGACTAGGGACAGCCGTAGGCTACACCTTC | CASRLGTAVGYTF